The 31 T cell receptor beta chains below come from one sample, sequenced in a study of radiation and T cells in renal cell carcinoma. Time point here: baseline pretreatment blood. Stated treatment: 15 Gy SBRT to primary tumor, nephrectomy 4 weeks later. Generated by immunoSEQ multiplex PCR, the TCRdb table keeps only in-frame clones and is missing some. In the table there are about 22,000 clones, approximately 80% of which are singletons. The source material was blood, sampled from a patient whose treatment included radiotherapy and nephrectomy. These receptors were obtained from a man in his sixties with renal cell carcinoma.

V gene TRBV21-1 combines with J gene TRBJ2-1; the D call in the table, TRBD2, was not verified against the DNA. TRBV21-1 is reported as a pseudogene. There are 18 residues in the CDR3. The CDR3 coding sequence is TGTGCCAGCAGCAAAGTTCGTCTAGCGGGAGGGCCTAACAATGAGCAGTTCTTC. Translation: CASSKVRLAGGPNNEQFF.

J is TRBJ1-2 and V is TRBV5-1; no reliable D call. Trimming took off 6 bases at V and 5 bases at J, with 17 bases between the two ends. There are 14 residues in the CDR3. Germline CDR1 and CDR2: SGHRS and YFSETQ. The CDR3 protein is CASTQTIAGYGYTF. CDR3 bases: TGCGCCAGCACCCAGACGATCGCCGGGTATGGCTACACCTTC.

The chain combines TRBV11-3 with TRBJ2-7; TRBD2 matches at 13 bases. J was trimmed by 3 bases and V by 5 bases; bases with no gene match: 7. The CDR3 covers 16 residues. Germline CDR1 is SGHNT and CDR2 is YENEEA. DNA of the CDR3: TGTGCCAGCAGCCCCTCCGGGACTAGCGGGGTCTACGAGCAGTACTTC. Residues: CASSPSGTSGVYEQYF.

This clone has a single count. The genes are TRBV5-1 and TRBJ2-1, with D perhaps given as TRBD1 or TRBD2 (5 bases each). The germline gives CDR1 SGHRS, CDR2 YFSETQ. This CDR3 is built from 15 residues. Trimming shortened V by 3 bases and J by 1 base, and 11 bases separated the two germline ends. For the CDR3, the DNA is TGCGCCAGCAGCTCCGGGGACCAATCCTACAATGAGCAGTTCTTC. This encodes CASSSGDQSYNEQFF.

The chain joins TRBV4-3 to TRBJ2-7; weak D call: TRBD2 (7 bases). V was pared by 1 base and J by 0 bases, with 16 bases between. The CDR3 has 17 residues. In germline, CDR1 is LGHNA, CDR2 YSLEER. CDR3 DNA sequence: TGCGCCAGCAGCCAAGTACATTGGGAGGGGGGCTCCTACGAGCAGTACTTC. Amino acid sequence: CASSQVHWEGGSYEQYF.

This clone has only one observation. The chain recombines TRBV19 with TRBJ1-2, with unresolved D. V was trimmed by 7 bases and J by 8 bases, leaving 14 bases between them. The CDR3 has 12 amino acids. The germline CDR1 and CDR2 sequences are LNHDA and SQIVND (reference sequence). The CDR3: CASTMRDRGYTF. CDR3 in DNA: TGTGCCAGTACCATGAGGGATAGGGGCTACACCTTC.

The chain employs TRBV7-2 and TRBJ2-3; D uncertain. CDR1 is SGHTA and CDR2 is FQGNSA in the germline V gene. The ends were cut back, 4 bases at V and 6 bases at J, with 11 bases in the middle. CDR3 length: 13 residues. The CDR3 DNA reads TGTGCCAGCAGCTCTGGACCCGTGGATACGCAGTATTTT. This encodes CASSSGPVDTQYF.

The chain recombines TRBV7-3 with TRBJ2-3; possibly TRBD2 for D (6 bases). Germline V gene data show CDR1 as SGHTA and CDR2 as FQGTGA. V was trimmed by 2 bases and J by 2 bases, leaving 8 bases between them. CDR3 length equals 14 residues. Here the CDR3 DNA reads TGTGCCAGCAGCTTATCGGGAGCCACAGATACGCAGTATTTT. Residues: CASSLSGATDTQYF. Full variable domain (rest looked up from reference TRBV7-3 and TRBJ2-3): GAGVSQTPSNKVTEKGKYVELRCDPISGHTALYWYRQSLGQGPEFLIYFQGTGAADDSGLPNDRFFAVRPEGSVSTLKIQRTERGDSAVYLCASSLSGATDTQYFGPGTRLTVL.

The rearrangement joins TRBV7-3 to TRBJ2-1; TRBD1 or TRBD2 may be the D gene (6 bases each). This CDR3 has 14 amino acids. Looked up from germline, CDR1 is SGHTA and CDR2 is FQGTGA. Trimming left V 5 bases short and J 4 bases short, with 12 bases between. The CDR3 loop reads CASSDGGRYNEQFF. The CDR3 DNA reads as TGTGCCAGCAGCGACGGGGGCAGATACAATGAGCAGTTCTTC.

The rearrangement links TRBV4-1 to TRBJ2-3; TRBD2 agrees at 8 bases. Germline V gives CDR1 MGHRA, CDR2 YSYEKL. The V segment lost 0 bases and the J segment 4 bases; nucleotides outside the gene matches: 6. CDR3 length: 16 residues. Here the CDR3 reads CASSQDRAAGADTQYF. For the CDR3, the DNA is TGCGCCAGCAGCCAAGATCGGGCAGCGGGAGCAGATACGCAGTATTTT.

CDR3 DNA: TGCGCCAGCAGCACCGACGGCCTTCCCTACGAGCAGTACTTC. Protein sequence: CASSTDGLPYEQYF. The V and J genes are TRBV5-1 and TRBJ2-7; no firm D call. Germline V gene sequence: CDR1 SGHRS, CDR2 YFSETQ. Trimming shortened V by 4 bases and J by 2 bases, and 13 bases separated the two germline ends. The CDR3 totals 14 residues.

This sequence joins TRBV19 and TRBJ1-1; no clear D. Trimming left V 4 bases short and J 0 bases short, with 9 bases between. The germline CDR1 and CDR2 sequences are LNHDA and SQIVND (reference sequence). The CDR3 runs to 14 residues. As DNA, the CDR3 is TGTGCCAGTAGTAGAGAACGCATGAACACTGAAGCTTTCTTT. It encodes CASSRERMNTEAFF.

The chain uses TRBV6-5 and TRBJ2-4, with TRBD1 as a possible D gene (6 bases). The V end was cut by 1 base, the J end by 2 bases, with 12 bases between. This CDR3 has 16 amino acids. Germline V gene lookup returns CDR1 MNHEY and CDR2 SVGAGI. The DNA for the CDR3 is TGTGCCAGCAGTTACTTAACCGGGACAACCAAAAACATTCAGTACTTC. Residues: CASSYLTGTTKNIQYF.

V and J are TRBV18 and TRBJ2-1; TRBD2 agrees at 8 bases. The ends lost 4 bases at V and 7 bases at J; junction bases unmatched: 9. Germline V gene data show CDR1 as KGHSH and CDR2 as LQKENI. CDR3 length equals 15 residues. The CDR3 DNA reads TGTGCCAGCTCACAACTAGCGGCGCTTTTTAATGAGCAGTTCTTC. Translation gives CASSQLAALFNEQFF.

The chain uses TRBV29-1 and TRBJ1-1; perhaps TRBD1 as D (5 bases). Germline-derived CDR1 and CDR2 are SQVTM and ANQGSEA. This CDR3 region has 15 residues. The ends were cut back, 5 bases at V and 6 bases at J, with 22 bases in the middle. The CDR3 here is CSVPVGDGVFPEAFF. DNA of the CDR3: TGCAGCGTTCCGGTAGGGGATGGGGTTTTCCCTGAAGCTTTCTTT.

This clone was counted between two and nine times. The gene calls are TRBV27 and TRBJ1-1; the D is unclear. This CDR3 has 14 amino acids. Germline lookup yields CDR1 MNHEY and CDR2 SMNVEV (reference sequence). The V end was cut by 8 bases, the J end by 0 bases, with 13 bases between. The CDR3 protein is CASGHPAMNTEAFF. The CDR3, as DNA: TGTGCCAGCGGGCATCCAGCCATGAACACTGAAGCTTTCTTT.

Points on this clone: One end of the junction is discordant with germline, which a read error may explain. The rearrangement joins TRBV15 to TRBJ1-2; TRBD1 matches 8 bases. CDR3 length: 14 residues. Germline CDR1 and CDR2: LNHNV and YYDKDF (reference sequence). The CDR3: CATSGDRGRGGYTF. The CDR3, as DNA: TGTGCCACCAGCGGAGACAGGGGAAGAGGTGGCTACACCTTC. The full variable domain, with the rest looked up from reference TRBV15 and TRBJ1-2, is DAMVIQNPRYQVTQFGKPVTLSCSQTLNHNVMYWYQQKSSQAPKLLFHYYDKDFNNEADTPDNFQSRRPNTSFCFLDIRSPGLGDTAMYLCATSGDRGRGGYTFGSGTRLTVV.

V gene TRBV6-5 combines with J gene TRBJ1-5, with 9 bases fitting TRBD1. This CDR3 spans 14 amino acids. Germline V gives CDR1 MNHEY, CDR2 SVGAGI. Unmatched junction bases numbered 2, after V lost 6 bases and J lost 2 bases. This chain's CDR3 is CASRRTGGNQPQHF. The CDR3 DNA reads as TGTGCCAGCAGAAGGACAGGGGGCAATCAGCCCCAGCATTTT.

The DNA for the CDR3 is TGCGCCAGCAGCTTGAGCGGGAGCAGAAACACCGGGGAGCTGTTTTTT. Protein product: CASSLSGSRNTGELFF. V gene TRBV5-1 combines with J gene TRBJ2-2; 8 bases line up with TRBD2. Trimming took 1 base from V and 2 from J; bases not matched to a gene: 4. The CDR3 sequence is 16 residues long. The germline gives CDR1 SGHRS, CDR2 YFSETQ.

In this sample, this clone turned up a few times. The rearrangement uses TRBV7-2 and TRBJ2-7, with D unresolved. Per germline, CDR1 SGHTA and CDR2 FQGNSA. Trimming took off 5 bases at V and 5 bases at J, with 10 bases between the two ends. The CDR3 consists of 12 residues. CDR3 amino acids: CASSPSLNEQYF. For the CDR3, the DNA is TGTGCCAGCAGCCCGTCATTGAACGAGCAGTACTTC.

The CDR3 sequence is CASSLVTGTVNTEAFF. The CDR3 region has the DNA TGTGCCAGCAGCTTGGTAACCGGGACAGTGAACACTGAAGCTTTCTTT. The chain is built from TRBV5-5 and TRBJ1-1, with 7 positions matching TRBD1. The V and J ends lost 0 bases and 0 bases, in that order; junction bases with no gene match: 5. Looked up from germline, CDR1 is SGHKS and CDR2 is YYEKEE (reference sequence). The CDR3 is 16 residues long.

The rearrangement links TRBV19 to TRBJ2-7; the D gene could be TRBD1 or TRBD2 (6 bases each). V was shortened by 3 bases and J by 6 bases, with 21 bases between the two germline ends. This CDR3 has 16 amino acids. Germline V gives CDR1 LNHDA, CDR2 SQIVND (reference sequence). This CDR3 is CASSIIRGRSGVEQYF. The CDR3 DNA reads as TGTGCCAGTAGTATTATCAGGGGAAGGTCGGGGGTCGAGCAGTACTTC.

The chain combines TRBV5-8 with TRBJ2-2; D unresolved. This CDR3 comprises 15 residues. The germline CDR1 and CDR2 sequences are SGHTS and YDEGEE. The V end was cut by 1 base, the J end by 2 bases, with 9 bases between. Here the CDR3 DNA reads TGTGCCAGCAGCTTGTTGGGAACAAACACCGGGGAGCTGTTTTTT. The encoded protein is CASSLLGTNTGELFF.

The chain has TRBV18 and TRBJ2-3; TRBD2 might be the D (5 bases). From germline, CDR1 is KGHSH and CDR2 LQKENI. The CDR3 totals 15 residues. V lost 2 bases and J lost 3, with 12 bases in between. CDR3 DNA sequence: TGTGCCAGCTCACCAGAGGGCTGGAGGACAGATACGCAGTATTTT. It specifies CASSPEGWRTDTQYF.

This clone has just one count. The rearrangement links TRBV9 to TRBJ2-2, with TRBD2 matching 7 bases. Germline lookup yields CDR1 SGDLS and CDR2 YYNGEE. The CDR3 contains 14 residues. J was trimmed by 5 bases and V by 6 bases; bases with no gene match: 7. DNA of the CDR3: TGTGCCAGCAACCGCTGGGAGGGGACCGGGGAGCTGTTTTTT. Translated, it gives CASNRWEGTGELFF.

This rearrangement joins TRBV7-9 to TRBJ1-2; the match to TRBD1 covers 10 bases. Germline assignment: CDR1 SEHNR and CDR2 FQNEAQ (reference sequence). V was clipped by 5 bases and J by 7 bases; unmatched bases: 7. The CDR3 is 14 amino acids. CDR3 residues: CASSATDRGPGYTF. The CDR3 DNA reads TGTGCCAGCAGCGCTACTGACAGGGGGCCTGGCTACACCTTC.

This chain connects TRBV2 to TRBJ2-5; D unresolved. Germline CDR1 reads SNHLY; CDR2 reads FYNNEI. The CDR3 runs 12 residues. Between the trimmed V and J ends, which lost 0 bases and 10 bases, there was a span of 9 bases. The CDR3 nucleotides are TGTGCCAGCAGTGAAGCCCGATTGATCCAGTACTTC. Encoded protein: CASSEARLIQYF.

The rearrangement links TRBV7-2 to TRBJ2-1, with 10 bases aligning to TRBD2. CDR1 SGHTA and CDR2 FQGNSA come from the germline V gene. Trimming took 5 bases from V and 0 from J; bases not matched to a gene: 4. The CDR3 spans 16 residues. The DNA for the CDR3 is TGTGCCAGCAGCCAGTCTAGCGGGAGCTCCTACAATGAGCAGTTCTTC. It translates to CASSQSSGSSYNEQFF.

The genes are TRBV2 and TRBJ2-2; the D call may be TRBD1 or TRBD2 (6 bases each). V lost 6 bases and J 1 base, leaving 15 bases between the germline ends. The CDR3 consists of 16 residues. Germline V gene data show CDR1 as SNHLY and CDR2 as FYNNEI. The CDR3: CASRGLTGLNTGELFF. The CDR3 nucleotides are TGTGCCAGCAGGGGACTTACAGGGCTGAACACCGGGGAGCTGTTTTTT.

This clone was observed a few times. The V call is TRBV30, the J call TRBJ2-7, with TRBD2 as a possible D gene (6 bases). In germline, CDR1 is GTSNPN, CDR2 SVGIG (reference sequence). Trimming shortened V by 4 bases and J by 2 bases, and 18 bases separated the two germline ends. The CDR3 consists of 15 residues. The CDR3 reads CAWKIGGRKAYEQYF. The CDR3 nucleotides are TGTGCCTGGAAAATAGGAGGGCGGAAGGCCTACGAGCAGTACTTC.

V usage is TRBV11-2 and J usage is TRBJ2-5; 10 nucleotides line up with TRBD1. The CDR3 runs 15 residues. The junction had 7 bases not matched to a gene; V was cut back by 5 bases and J by 4 bases. Germline-derived CDR1 and CDR2 are SGHAT and FQNNGV. The chain's CDR3 is CASSPTGGFLETQYF. CDR3 DNA sequence: TGTGCCAGCAGCCCGACAGGGGGCTTTTTAGAGACCCAGTACTTC.